A selection of T cell receptor beta chains follows, all from one sample in a study of STAT5B mutations in CD4+ large granular lymphocyte leukemia. Sequencing used immunoSEQ multiplex PCR; TCRdb keeps in-frame clones, though not all of them. The repertoire consists of just over 40,000 clones, with roughly 79% occurring once and the leading ten covering 3% to 4.5%. Material: CD4+ T cells from blood buffy coats. The receptors were gathered from a human donor in good health. Both conserved end residues are part of each CDR3. D genes are given only for firm matches. Size tells how often a clone was seen (once, few, many) or the class of an expanded clone, and some rows leave it out.

CDR3 protein | CDR3 DNA | J gene | D gene | V gene | clone size
CASSGAGSAEAFF | TGTGCCAGCAGCGGTGCTGGGAGCGCTGAAGCTTTCTTT | TRBJ1-1 | NA | TRBV9 | NA
CATTRVGGGYEQYF | TGCGCCACCACAAGGGTAGGGGGTGGGTACGAGCAGTACTTC | TRBJ2-7 | NA | TRBV10-2 | NA
CASSKSGLAVSSYEQYF | TGTGCCAGCAGCAAATCAGGACTAGCGGTTAGCTCCTACGAGCAGTACTTC | TRBJ2-7 | NA | TRBV21-1 | NA
CASSILGQDYNEQFF | TGTGCCAGCAGCATCCTCGGACAGGACTACAATGAGCAGTTCTTC | TRBJ2-1 | TRBD1 | TRBV9 | once
CASSSQGGNNEQFF | TGTGCCAGCTCATCACAGGGAGGTAACAATGAGCAGTTCTTC | TRBJ2-1 | NA | TRBV18 | once
CASSLQGTEAFF | TGTGCCAGCAGCTTGCAGGGCACTGAAGCTTTCTTT | TRBJ1-1 | NA | TRBV5-6 | NA
CASSLSREHYEQYF | TGTGCCAGCAGCTTGAGCAGGGAGCACTACGAGCAGTACTTC | TRBJ2-7 | NA | TRBV5-4 | NA
CASSLFPGSLLQETQYF | TGTGCCAGCAGTTTATTCCCAGGGAGCTTACTGCAAGAGACCCAGTACTTC | TRBJ2-5 | NA | TRBV27 | NA
CASIATGNYGYTF | TGTGCCAGCATTGCGACAGGGAACTATGGCTACACCTTC | TRBJ1-2 | TRBD1 | TRBV28 | NA
CASSSRRTEQYF | TGTGCCAGCAGTTCGAGGAGAACCGAGCAGTACTTC | TRBJ2-7 | NA | TRBV6-6 | NA